Shown below are 27 T cell receptor beta chains from a single sample sequenced in a study of blood T cell repertoires in COVID-19 (TCRdb year 2020). The library was prepared using the immunoSEQ multiplex PCR assay. TCRdb stores this immuneACCESS table with in-frame sequences only. Part of the clones is absent; in the studies checked, under half of the shortfall reflects unresolved V genes, and no reason is known for the rest. This sample has approximately 450,000 clones in its table, and around nine tenths of those were observed once. The ten largest clonotypes hold around 4.5% of the sample. Sequencing used peripheral blood. The receptors derive from a woman younger than 45 with acute or convalescent COVID-19.

This clone was observed once. The rearrangement links TRBV5-1 to TRBJ1-1; 7 bases are shared with TRBD1. The CDR3 loop spans 16 amino acids. The trim removed 7 bases at V and 0 bases at J, leaving 12 bases unmatched. CDR1 is SGHRS, CDR2 YFSETQ, per germline. For the CDR3, the DNA is TGCGCCAGCGGCAAGGGGGCGGGGGGTTTGAACACTGAAGCTTTCTTT. Translating it yields CASGKGAGGLNTEAFF.

This chain uses TRBV2 with TRBJ2-1; TRBD2 agrees at 14 bases. The V and J ends lost 4 bases and 5 bases, in that order; junction bases with no gene match: 4. This CDR3 has 16 amino acids. The germline CDR1 and CDR2 sequences are SNHLY and FYNNEI. The CDR3 bases are TGTGCCAGCAGTGTTCGACTAGCGGGGGGGAACAATGAGCAGTTCTTC. Protein: CASSVRLAGGNNEQFF.

The chain joins TRBV27 to TRBJ2-1, with no clear D. The CDR3 is 13 amino acids. V lost 3 bases, J lost 3 bases, and 6 bases lay in between. Per the germline V gene, CDR1 is MNHEY and CDR2 is SMNVEV (reference sequence). CDR3 in amino acids: CASSFRVYNEQFF. The CDR3 nucleotides are TGTGCCAGCAGTTTTAGAGTCTACAATGAGCAGTTCTTC.

The rearrangement links TRBV28 to TRBJ1-1; maybe TRBD1 (5 bases). The CDR3 contains 18 residues. V dropped 11 bases and J dropped 0 bases, with 28 bases sitting between them. Germline values: CDR1 MDHEN, CDR2 SYDVKM. CDR3 bases: TGTGCCGCCAGCACCAGGGTGGGCATCCAGTTTATGAACACTGAAGCTTTCTTT. Translation gives CAASTRVGIQFMNTEAFF.

This rearrangement joins TRBV6-5 to TRBJ2-5; D gene uncertain. Looked up from germline, CDR1 is MNHEY and CDR2 is SVGAGI. The CDR3 is 11 amino acids. The ends were cut back, 0 bases at V and 8 bases at J, with 4 bases in the middle. The CDR3 reads CASSYSYTQYF. The CDR3 coding sequence is TGTGCCAGCAGTTACTCGTATACCCAGTACTTC.

This chain uses TRBV28 with TRBJ1-4; the D is unclear. The germline CDR1 and CDR2 sequences are MDHEN and SYDVKM. The V and J ends lost 3 bases and 5 bases respectively, with 10 bases between them. The CDR3 covers 14 residues. CDR3 sequence (DNA): TGTGCCAGCAGTTTTCCGGGGTGGAATGAAAAACTGTTTTTT. Encoded protein: CASSFPGWNEKLFF.

The genes are TRBV2 and TRBJ2-5; TRBD2 is a possible D gene (5 bases). In germline, CDR1 is SNHLY, CDR2 FYNNEI. The CDR3 is made up of 13 amino acids. Trimming took 5 bases from V and 5 from J, leaving 12 bases between them. The CDR3 sequence: CASSSDYEETQYF. The CDR3 DNA sequence: TGTGCCAGCAGTTCCGACTATGAGGAGACCCAGTACTTC.

The chain carries TRBV4-1 and TRBJ1-2; 9 positions match TRBD1. With 0 bases clipped from V and 6 bases from J, the junction kept 8 bases outside the gene matches. Germline CDR1 reads MGHRA; CDR2 reads YSYEKL. The CDR3 sequence is 16 residues long. DNA for the CDR3: TGCGCCAGCAGCCAAGAAAGGACAGGGGTTAGCGATGGCTACACCTTC. Protein: CASSQERTGVSDGYTF.

V usage is TRBV10-3 and J usage is TRBJ2-3, with unresolved D. The CDR3 is 13 amino acids. From germline, CDR1 is ENHRY and CDR2 SYGVKD. Deletions cut 3 bases from V and 4 bases from J, with 8 bases between. The DNA for the CDR3 is TGTGCCATCAGTGAATCTATGGCAGATACGCAGTATTTT. This encodes CAISESMADTQYF.

This chain connects TRBV2 to TRBJ2-7; 7 nucleotides match TRBD1. CDR3 length: 13 residues. The germline V gene has CDR1 SNHLY and CDR2 FYNNEI. V lost 7 bases and J lost 2; bases outside the gene matches: 5. The CDR3 bases are TGTGCCAGCACATTGGGACAGACCTACGAGCAGTACTTC. Translated, it gives CASTLGQTYEQYF.

This clone was detected once. The chain recombines TRBV28 with TRBJ2-7, with 8 bases aligning to TRBD2. The ends lost 6 bases at V and 6 bases at J; junction bases unmatched: 16. This CDR3 comprises 16 residues. Germline-derived CDR1 and CDR2 are MDHEN and SYDVKM. The CDR3 loop is CASSPTGGGLGSEQYF. In DNA, the CDR3 is TGTGCCAGCAGCCCAACGGGAGGGGGATTGGGGAGCGAGCAGTACTTC.

This clone was observed once. The CDR3 reads CASSQSGGGMDTQYF. The CDR3 DNA reads as TGCGCCAGCAGCCAATCGGGGGGCGGCATGGATACGCAGTATTTT. The chain recombines TRBV4-1 with TRBJ2-3; weak D call: TRBD2 (7 bases). V lost 2 bases and J 6 bases, leaving 15 bases between the germline ends. This CDR3 is 15 amino acids long. Germline assignment: CDR1 MGHRA and CDR2 YSYEKL.

The chain links TRBV6-1 to TRBJ2-1; 9 nucleotides align to TRBD2. The CDR3 covers 15 residues. Germline assignment: CDR1 MNHNS and CDR2 SASEGT. V was pared by 2 bases and J by 8 bases, with 7 bases of the junction left unmatched. The CDR3 sequence: CASSERLAGIDEQFF. The CDR3 nucleotides are TGTGCCAGCAGTGAAAGGCTAGCGGGGATCGATGAGCAGTTCTTC.

This chain links TRBV28 with TRBJ2-5; D perhaps matches TRBD1 (6 bases). With 7 bases removed from V and 7 bases from J, the gap between germline ends came to 19 bases. There are 14 residues in the CDR3. The germline gives CDR1 MDHEN, CDR2 SYDVKM. Here the CDR3 reads CASTPGQSVGTQYF. The CDR3 DNA sequence: TGTGCCAGCACTCCGGGACAATCGGTCGGGACCCAGTACTTC.

The chain combines TRBV12-5 with TRBJ2-2; a weak D match, TRBD2 (5 bases). Germline CDR1 is LGHNT and CDR2 is FRNRAP. V lost 0 bases and J 6 bases, leaving 11 bases between the germline ends. The CDR3 consists of 15 residues. The CDR3 spells CASGLVLSGSGELFF. The CDR3 bases are TGTGCTAGTGGTTTGGTACTAAGCGGATCCGGGGAGCTGTTTTTT. Looking up the rest from reference TRBV12-5 and TRBJ2-2 gives the full variable domain: DARVTQTPRHKVTEMGQEVTMRCQPILGHNTVFWYRQTMMQGLELLAYFRNRAPLDDSGMPKDRFSAEMPDATLATLKIQPSEPRDSAVYFCASGLVLSGSGELFFGEGSRLTVL.

The rearrangement joins TRBV12-3 or TRBV12-4 to TRBJ1-1, with D unresolved. Trimming took 5 bases from V and 6 from J, leaving 10 bases between them. This CDR3 is 12 amino acids long. The CDR3 protein is CASSPSQAEAFF. Written as DNA, the CDR3 is TGTGCCAGCAGTCCGTCCCAGGCTGAAGCTTTCTTT.

The rearrangement uses TRBV9 and TRBJ2-3; 10 bases fit TRBD1. The germline V gene has CDR1 SGDLS and CDR2 YYNGEE. The CDR3 has 16 amino acids. With V trimmed by 4 bases and J by 1 base, 6 bases remained unmatched. CDR3 DNA: TGTGCCAGCAGCAAGCCCGGGACAGGGGGCACAGATACGCAGTATTTT. It translates to CASSKPGTGGTDTQYF.

The V call is TRBV7-3, the J call TRBJ2-7, with TRBD1 matching 9 bases. CDR3 length: 13 residues. Germline CDR1 and CDR2: SGHTA and FQGTGA. The V and J ends lost 4 bases and 4 bases, in that order; junction bases with no gene match: 2. The CDR3 DNA follows: TGTGCCAGCAGCTCGGACAGGGGTTACGAGCAGTACTTC. This encodes CASSSDRGYEQYF.

The gene calls are TRBV24-1 and TRBJ1-5; possible D gene TRBD1, 6 bases. Germline V gene data show CDR1 as KGHDR and CDR2 as SFDVKD. The CDR3 covers 12 residues. DNA for the CDR3: TGTGAGGGGGGGGAAGACAATCAGCCCCAGCATTTT. It yields the protein CEGGEDNQPQHF.

This chain uses TRBV2 with TRBJ1-4, with 9 bases aligning to TRBD1. The J segment lost 4 bases and the V segment lost 8 bases, leaving 17 bases of the junction unmatched. CDR3 size: 18 residues. The germline V gene encodes CDR1 SNHLY and CDR2 FYNNEI. CDR3 nucleotide sequence: TGTGCCAGCCTGCCCGAACAGGGGGCCCTACCAGATAATGAAAAACTGTTTTTT. It yields the protein CASLPEQGALPDNEKLFF. The full variable domain, rest sourced from reference TRBV2 and TRBJ1-4, is EPEVTQTPSHQVTQMGQEVILRCVPISNHLYFYWYRQILGQKVEFLVSFYNNEISEKSEIFDDQFSVERPDGSNFTLKIRSTKLEDSAMYFCASLPEQGALPDNEKLFFGSGTQLSVL.

V is TRBV14 and J is TRBJ2-3; 7 positions agree with TRBD2. The CDR3 totals 16 residues. The V gene end was trimmed by 1 base and the J gene end by 2 bases; junction bases not matched to a gene: 6. CDR1 is SGHDN and CDR2 is FVKESK in the germline V gene. The CDR3: CASSQGAGLDTDTQYF. DNA for the CDR3: TGTGCCAGCAGCCAAGGAGCGGGGCTAGACACAGATACGCAGTATTTT.

In this sample, this clone turned up many times. J is TRBJ1-5 and V is TRBV19; possibly TRBD1 for D (5 bases). Germline CDR1 reads LNHDA; CDR2 reads SQIVND (reference sequence). Trimming cost V 6 bases and J 3 bases, with 15 bases left between them. This CDR3 contains 15 residues. The CDR3 region is CASSFTDRLNQPQHF. The CDR3 DNA reads as TGTGCCAGTAGCTTTACCGACAGACTCAATCAGCCCCAGCATTTT.

The chain links TRBV7-2 to TRBJ2-5, with 9 bases fitting TRBD2. The CDR3 totals 19 residues. CDR1 is SGHTA and CDR2 is FQGNSA in the germline V gene. V trimming: 2 bases; J trimming: 9 bases; junction bases outside the gene matches: 22. CDR3 residues: CASSLRGGGGGQSARSQYF. In DNA form, the CDR3 reads TGTGCCAGCAGCTTACGTGGTGGCGGGGGGGGCCAATCAGCCAGGTCCCAGTACTTC. The whole variable domain, remainder taken from reference TRBV7-2 and TRBJ2-5, is GAGVSQSPSNKVTEKGKDVELRCDPISGHTALYWYRQSLGQGLEFLIYFQGNSAPDKSGLPSDRFSAERTGGSVSTLTIQRTQQEDSAVYLCASSLRGGGGGQSARSQYFGPGTRLLVL.

As concerns this clone: The same CDR3 also results from other DNA sequences found in this sample. The chain recombines TRBV6-6 with TRBJ1-6, with 7 nucleotides matching TRBD1. Germline V lookup: CDR1 MNHNY, CDR2 SVGAGI (reference sequence). The CDR3 consists of 15 residues. The V and J ends lost 2 bases and 10 bases, in that order; junction bases with no gene match: 8. CDR3 amino acids: CASSYETGRGSPLHF. DNA for the CDR3: TGTGCCAGCAGTTACGAGACAGGGCGCGGGTCACCCCTCCACTTT.

V usage is TRBV5-4 and J usage is TRBJ1-1, with TRBD1 matching over 7 bases. The CDR3 is made up of 15 amino acids. Germline V gene sequence: CDR1 SGHNT, CDR2 YYREEE (reference sequence). V lost 3 bases, J lost 4 bases, and 9 bases stayed unmatched. The CDR3 here is CASSSRTGRSTEAFF. CDR3 DNA sequence: TGTGCCAGCAGCTCCCGGACAGGTCGGTCCACTGAAGCTTTCTTT.

The gene calls are TRBV7-3 and TRBJ2-6, with D possibly TRBD2 on 6 matching bases. V was clipped by 5 bases and J by 4 bases, with 15 bases between them. The CDR3 covers 16 residues. CDR1 is SGHTA and CDR2 is FQGTGA in the germline V gene. The CDR3 is CASSAKRVSGANVLTF. In DNA, the CDR3 is TGTGCCAGCAGCGCCAAGCGGGTATCCGGGGCCAACGTCCTGACTTTC.

This chain connects TRBV5-1 to TRBJ2-7; a weak D match, TRBD1 (6 bases). Trimming removed 0 bases from V and 5 bases from J, with 12 bases in between. The CDR3 contains 14 residues. From germline, CDR1 is SGHRS and CDR2 YFSETQ. The CDR3 reads CASSLAGPGDEQYF. The CDR3 DNA reads TGCGCCAGCAGCTTGGCGGGGCCAGGGGACGAGCAGTACTTC.